This T cell receptor (beta chain) was identified during a study of shared clonotypes between healthy human individuals (TCRdb year 2020). At the level of the whole study: Two women and three men aged 18 to 49 years were included in the cohort. Different laboratories and diverse techniques were used to prepare libraries and sequence TCR repertoires, to increase sequencing depth and limit assay-specific biases. Leukapheresis yielded between about 0.85 and 9.5 billion PBMCs per donor. Per donor, three plates each were used for CD4 naive and CD4 memory, two for CD8 naive, and one for CD8 memory. Blood TCR repertoires of 5 or 6 healthy adults were deeply sequenced to estimate repertoire size and the extent of clonotype sharing between individuals.

For the CD8 naive samples, CD45RO-negative cells were positively selected for CCR7, yielding a CD45RA+CCR7+ population from which TemRA cells were excluded. Healthy HIV-negative adults with no recently reported acute infections or vaccinations were included as donors. Every donor was a Caucasian adult residing in Nashville, Tennessee, USA. Blood was collected by leukapheresis, and PBMCs were isolated by Ficoll-Histopaque density gradient centrifugation and then cryopreserved in liquid nitrogen vapor phase. Analytical flow cytometry was used to check the purity and quantity of every magnetically sorted T cell population. Genomic DNA was isolated from every sorted fraction and measured by UV absorbance on a Nanodrop 2000c. TCR CDR3 regions were amplified from genomic DNA by multiplex PCR using the deep immunoSEQ assay. Extracted genomic DNA from each cell subset was spread evenly across all wells of several immunoSEQ 96-well plates, with each plate serving as a replicate. For sorted subsets, each replicate PCR was loaded with 200 ng genomic DNA, equivalent to 30,000 or so T cell genomes. The purified libraries were quantified using a Qubit 3.0 fluorometer, sized with a Bioanalyzer 2100, and then quantified again using the KAPA Library Quantification kit. A separate single-read 150-cycle Illumina NextSeq 550 flow cell was used to sequence each immunoSEQ 96-well plate. The published analysis was carried out like this. Because the immunoSEQ output held only junctional sequences and lacked quality scores, the filtering could not match the filtering applied to full-length reads. Sequences were annotated with PyIR, a Python wrapper for IgBLAST v1.9, using IMGT germline references to assign V/J genes and CDR3. Reads were filtered out if the reads had weak V/J assignments (E-value above 1e-6), no CDR3, stop codons, out-of-frame junctions, or ambiguous translated residues. V3J clonotypes were defined as sequences sharing an identical inferred V gene, J gene, and CDR3 amino acid sequence. The percentage overlap between two repertoires was calculated by dividing the number of shared unique clonotypes by the size of the smaller repertoire. RTK rarefaction, the Chao1 estimator, and Recon v2.1 estimates of unobserved clonotypes were used to assess repertoire richness. For all TCRbeta clonotypes obtained by the gDNA method from a few donors, generation probabilities were computed with OLGA. Held by TCRdb, this immuneACCESS table contains in-frame sequences only and omits some clones. Under half of the omission traces to an unresolved V gene where checked; the cause of the rest is unknown. The V and J calls and the clone size are those of that table, but D and trimming were determined from the DNA. In all, the sample holds about 2 million clones, and around 96% of those were seen once. Together, the top ten hold around 1.1% of the sample.

Details on this clone: Which antigen it targets is not known. No per-base quality is available; no much larger clone lies one base away.

Relative to germline, V is 3 bases shorter and J is 4 bases shorter, with 10 bases between their ends. The CDR3 holds 14 amino acids from the cysteine to the phenylalanine. Only the CDR3 DNA stays, 42 bases, in frame from base 1. The germline V gene supplies CDR1 SNHLY and CDR2 FYNNEI. Overall results and qualifications from the work: Sampling was limited to blood, and TCR repertoires in tissue likely differ from TCR repertoires in blood. Larger estimated clonotype richness was generally found for naive subsets than for memory subsets. Rarefaction of sorted-subset datasets indicated incomplete sequencing despite the large sequencing depth. Based on pairwise subsampling, the degree of clonotype sharing among donors was expected to be affected by sequencing depth. Higher generation probabilities were observed for clonotypes shared by all four sorted-subset donors than for non-shared clonotypes. The genetic and exposure-history diversity represented was limited by the small number of donors. Sharing across four donors was observed for roughly 5% of naive CD4, under 4% of naive CD8, around 2.5% of memory CD4, and about 0.38% of memory CD8 clonotypes.

Input material: naive CD8+ T cells sorted from blood. In light of the paper, this sample's cell subset or site label describes: CD45RA+CCR7+. The source of this sequence is a young man in good health. The chain is encoded by TRBV2 joined to TRBJ1-5, with the D gene call left open. The base sequence is TGTGCCAGCAGTGAGTGGGCTGGAAATCAGCCCCAGCATTTT. It codes for CASSEWAGNQPQHF.